Described below is a single TCR beta chain sequence and its context. Its binding antigen is unknown. Per-nucleotide qualities are absent, and no much larger clonotype sits a single base away. In Seattle, one collaborating source enrolled patients while the infection was active and tracked those patients longitudinally over the course of disease. Each collaborating institution followed its own protocols to collect whole blood in K2EDTA tubes. For TCRbeta analysis, collaborators shipped samples in one of three forms: frozen whole blood, isolated PBMCs, or DNA extracted from either of those sample types. This sample was taken from a study of blood T cell repertoires in COVID-19 (dated by TCRdb to the early 2020s). Concerning the study at large: Samples covering the acute and convalescent phases of COVID-19 were provided by collaborators in the United States, Italy and Spain. The prospective study material was composed of cDNA or gDNA derived from T cells, B-cell-depleted T cells, or PBMCs. Deeply sampled blood TCRbeta repertoires from subjects exposed to, actively infected with, or recovered from COVID-19 were included in the dataset. The repertoires were released in a freely available public database meant as a resource for research on the immune response to SARS-CoV-2. Samples came from the ongoing ImmuneRACE study (first 160 participants) plus 1,254 subjects from 6 global collaborators. A de-identified subject ID, COVID-19 status, age in years and sex were almost always included in the sample metadata. Where available, HLA class I and class II types were taken from metadata supplied by the sample provider and were not determined by assay-based typing. The full study reports these points: The amount of clinical and demographic metadata varied by source and participant and was provided uncurated.

TCRbeta CDR3 regions were amplified from genomic DNA using the immunoSEQ Assay, a bias-controlled multiplex PCR. The study's processing was this. Nucleated cell counts per sample were estimated from amplification of reference gene primers within the assay. To quantify the absolute abundance of each unique TCRbeta CDR3 rearrangement, sequence reads were collapsed and filtered. Productive Simpson clonality was computed per sample as the square root of Simpson's diversity index over productive rearrangements. The table was pulled from immuneACCESS by TCRdb, which kept in-frame rearrangements only. Such tables lose some clones; where checked, under half of the loss comes from unresolved V genes, and the rest has no known cause. Clone size and V and J calls were adopted from that table, with D and trimming inferred from the DNA. The sample has some 140,000 clones on record, 70% to 85% of them singletons. About 0.63% of the sample comes from the top ten.

Sequenced material: peripheral blood. The clonotype comes from a man aged 55 to 70 with COVID-19, enrolled during active disease.

The DNA is as follows: TGTGCCAGCAGCCCAGGGGGCAGATCTTGGGGCTACACCTTC. It specifies CASSPGGRSWGYTF. The V gene is TRBV7-2 and the J gene is TRBJ1-2, and 8 junction bases match TRBD1. CDR1 SGHTA and CDR2 FQGNSA were looked up in the germline V gene. For this chain, trimming is 5 bases at the V end and 8 bases at the J end, and the number of junction bases without a gene match is 10. Including the terminal cysteine and phenylalanine, the CDR3 comprises 14 residues. The sequence is cut down to CDR3 DNA, 42 bases in frame from base 1.